One sample yielded the 6 T cell receptor beta chains listed below, sequenced in a study of T-cell reconstitution after alpha-beta-depleted transplantation in children (dated by TCRdb to about 2016). The method behind the library was PCR. Sequencing instrument: Illumina HiSeq 2500. Molecular barcoding was employed in the preparation of TCR libraries, with unique molecular identifiers being used to normalize TCRbeta repertoire quantification. TCRdb handled the public reads itself, with Q25 trimming in fastp and clone calling in MiXCR, and kept productive beta chains. Records with the same CDR3 protein are collapsed into one entry carrying the most frequent genes and DNA. For this sample there are fewer than 550,000 distinct CDR3 sequences; about 10% appear just once. 12% to 15% of the sample is taken by the ten largest. The sample's treatment or condition label is to be understood as: allogeneic hematopoietic cell transplantation with graft depleted of TCRalphabeta T cells and CD19 B cells.

The sample here was PBMCs, mostly from graft donor cells, taken 180 days after TCRalphabeta/CD19-depleted stem cell transplant. Source of these receptors: a female patient under 10 years old who had a stem cell transplant for aplastic anemia, so the T cells may come from the graft donor.

The V gene is TRBV5-1, the J gene TRBJ1-2, with D perhaps TRBD1 (5 bases). V was clipped by 0 bases and J by 6 bases, with 15 bases between them. The germline V gene has CDR1 SGHRS and CDR2 YFSETQ. The CDR3 loop spans 15 amino acids. The CDR3 is CASSLEGRAVHGYTF. Written as DNA, the CDR3 is TGCGCCAGCAGCTTGGAGGGCAGGGCCGTACATGGCTACACCTTC.

This chain joins TRBV7-2 and TRBJ2-2, with D unclear. The CDR3 loop spans 14 amino acids. V lost 3 bases and J 4 bases, leaving 9 bases between the germline ends. Germline V gene lookup returns CDR1 SGHTA and CDR2 FQGNSA. The CDR3, as DNA: TGTGCCAGCAGCTTTGCCGGCGTCACCGGGGAGCTGTTTTTT. As protein: CASSFAGVTGELFF.

The rearrangement joins TRBV6-2 or TRBV6-3 to TRBJ1-5, with 10 bases lining up with TRBD1. Germline assignment: CDR1 MNHEY and CDR2 SVGEGT. The CDR3 has 16 residues. V lost 6 bases and J lost 8; bases outside the gene matches: 13. The DNA of the CDR3 is TGTGCCAGCAGCGATAGCAGGGACAGGGGCGGTGAGCCCCAGCATTTT. Its protein product is CASSDSRDRGGEPQHF.

This clonotype has only a few counts. Written as DNA, the CDR3 is TGTGCCAGCATGGGACAGGACAAGGGCAGCACAGATACGCAGTATTTT. Translation gives CASMGQDKGSTDTQYF. V is TRBV28 and J is TRBJ2-3, with 8 bases that match TRBD1. The junction had 9 bases not matched to a gene; V was cut back by 7 bases and J by 0 bases. The CDR3 runs to 16 residues. Germline CDR1 reads MDHEN; CDR2 reads SYDVKM.

This chain connects TRBV4-3 to TRBJ1-1; maybe TRBD1 (5 bases). Germline CDR1 reads LGHNA; CDR2 reads YSLEER. V lost 1 base and J 11 bases, leaving 26 bases between the germline ends. The length of the CDR3 is 17 residues. CDR3 residues: CASSQVFPGVRGNSAFF. As DNA, the CDR3 is TGCGCCAGCAGCCAAGTGTTTCCGGGGGTACGAGGGAACAGTGCTTTCTTT.

The rearrangement uses TRBV5-6 and TRBJ1-5; 7 bases line up with TRBD1. This CDR3 comprises 16 residues. Germline lookup yields CDR1 SGHDT and CDR2 YYEEEE. Trimming removed 1 base from V and 2 bases from J; junction bases left unmatched: 6. CDR3 sequence: CASSLKGAGGNQPQHF. Here the CDR3 DNA reads TGTGCCAGCAGCTTGAAGGGGGCGGGAGGCAATCAGCCCCAGCATTTT.